Listed below are T cell receptor beta chains from one sample, sequenced in a study of cytomegalovirus exposure and HLA in healthy donors. Libraries were prepared by immunoSEQ multiplex PCR; TCRdb keeps only in-frame clonotypes and omits some of them. This table has tens of thousands of clones, approximately 64% appearing once. Sequenced input: PBMCs. Receptors originate from a boy younger than 18 in good health and CMV-seropositive. Each CDR3 is given with its conserved first and last residue. The D gene is left open where the match is weak. Clone size is shown for a subset of rows, as once, few, many or a class of expanded clone.

J gene: TRBJ1-5; D gene: .; V gene: TRBV6-9; clone size: .; CDR3 protein: CASSYFFWAGSHPQHF; CDR3 DNA: TGTGCCAGCAGTTATTTTTTTTGGGCAGGGTCCCACCCCCAGCATTTT
J gene: TRBJ1-2; D gene: .; V gene: TRBV9; clone size: .; CDR3 protein: CASSVAPGSNYGYTF; CDR3 DNA: TGTGCCAGCAGCGTAGCTCCAGGGTCTAACTATGGCTACACCTTC
J gene: TRBJ2-2; D gene: .; V gene: TRBV6-1; clone size: few; CDR3 protein: CASRRENTGELFF; CDR3 DNA: TGTGCCAGCAGGCGAGAGAACACCGGGGAGCTGTTTTTT
J gene: TRBJ1-5; D gene: .; V gene: TRBV6-1; clone size: once; CDR3 protein: CASSTTPNRDQPQHF; CDR3 DNA: TGTGCCAGCAGTACCACGCCAAATCGGGATCAGCCCCAGCATTTT
J gene: TRBJ2-7; D gene: TRBD1; V gene: TRBV7-8; clone size: .; CDR3 protein: CASSGDRGGEQYF; CDR3 DNA: TGTGCCAGCAGCGGGGACAGGGGGGGCGAGCAGTACTTC
J gene: TRBJ1-1; D gene: .; V gene: TRBV5-1; clone size: .; CDR3 protein: CATSSDRLNTEAFF; CDR3 DNA: TGCGCCACTTCCTCCGACAGACTGAACACTGAAGCTTTCTTT
J gene: TRBJ1-5; D gene: .; V gene: TRBV6-1; clone size: few; CDR3 protein: CASSDVHSNQPQHF; CDR3 DNA: TGTGCCAGCAGTGATGTCCATAGCAATCAGCCCCAGCATTTT
J gene: TRBJ2-3; D gene: TRBD1; V gene: TRBV30; clone size: few; CDR3 protein: CAWSVTGPDTQYF; CDR3 DNA: TGTGCCTGGAGTGTGACAGGGCCAGATACGCAGTATTTT
J gene: TRBJ1-5; D gene: .; V gene: TRBV6-1; clone size: .; CDR3 protein: CASSENWADAGPQHF; CDR3 DNA: TGTGCCAGCAGTGAAAATTGGGCAGACGCTGGGCCCCAGCATTTT
J gene: TRBJ1-2; D gene: .; V gene: TRBV19; clone size: .; CDR3 protein: CASSIRLNYGYTF; CDR3 DNA: TGTGCCAGTAGTATCAGGCTAAACTATGGCTACACCTTC
J gene: TRBJ1-2; D gene: TRBD1; V gene: TRBV2; clone size: .; CDR3 protein: CASSPVRGLYGYTF; CDR3 DNA: TGTGCCAGCAGTCCGGTCAGGGGGCTTTATGGCTACACCTTC
J gene: TRBJ1-2; D gene: .; V gene: TRBV20-1; clone size: .; CDR3 protein: CSVFSNYGYTF; CDR3 DNA: TGCAGTGTTTTCAGTAACTATGGCTACACCTTC
J gene: TRBJ2-6; D gene: .; V gene: TRBV29-1; clone size: .; CDR3 protein: CSVEDNNSGANVLTF; CDR3 DNA: TGCAGCGTTGAAGATAACAACTCTGGGGCCAACGTCCTGACTTTC
J gene: TRBJ2-7; D gene: TRBD1; V gene: TRBV10-1; clone size: .; CDR3 protein: CASSEEGATPYF; CDR3 DNA: TGCGCCAGCAGTGAGGAGGGGGCGACGCCGTACTTC
J gene: TRBJ1-1; D gene: TRBD1; V gene: TRBV19; clone size: .; CDR3 protein: CASSRRQGRTEAFF; CDR3 DNA: TGTGCCAGTAGTAGACGACAGGGCCGCACTGAAGCTTTCTTT
J gene: TRBJ1-6; D gene: .; V gene: TRBV6-1; clone size: medium-sized; CDR3 protein: CASSDQRWDNYNSPLHF; CDR3 DNA: TGTGCCAGCAGTGACCAACGTTGGGACAACTATAATTCACCCCTCCACTTT
J gene: TRBJ1-2; D gene: .; V gene: TRBV7-9; clone size: .; CDR3 protein: CASSFSDSHYGYTF; CDR3 DNA: TGTGCCAGCAGCTTTTCGGACAGCCACTATGGCTACACCTTC
J gene: TRBJ2-7; D gene: TRBD1; V gene: TRBV10-2; clone size: few; CDR3 protein: CVTGGQGTYEQYF; CDR3 DNA: TGCGTCACAGGGGGACAGGGGACCTACGAGCAGTACTTC
J gene: TRBJ2-1; D gene: .; V gene: TRBV18; clone size: .; CDR3 protein: CASSPRYRLIFNEQFF; CDR3 DNA: TGTGCCAGCTCACCACGGTACCGACTTATATTCAATGAGCAGTTCTTC
J gene: TRBJ1-1; D gene: TRBD1; V gene: TRBV19; clone size: .; CDR3 protein: CASSITGVGNTEAFF; CDR3 DNA: TGTGCCAGTAGTATCACAGGGGTTGGGAACACTGAAGCTTTCTTT
J gene: TRBJ1-3; D gene: .; V gene: TRBV7-9; clone size: .; CDR3 protein: CASSPLAGGGNTIYF; CDR3 DNA: TGTGCCAGCAGCCCACTCGCGGGGGGCGGCAACACCATATATTTT
J gene: TRBJ1-3; D gene: .; V gene: TRBV9; clone size: few; CDR3 protein: CASSPLLSSGNTIYF; CDR3 DNA: TGTGCCAGCAGCCCCCTTTTGAGCTCTGGAAACACCATATATTTT
J gene: TRBJ2-7; D gene: TRBD1; V gene: TRBV11-1; clone size: .; CDR3 protein: CASSRDRGAYEQYF; CDR3 DNA: TGTGCCAGCAGCCGAGACAGGGGAGCCTACGAGCAGTACTTC
J gene: TRBJ2-5; D gene: .; V gene: TRBV27; clone size: .; CDR3 protein: CASSSTWMGRETQYF; CDR3 DNA: TGTGCCAGCAGTTCCACCTGGATGGGGCGGGAGACCCAGTACTTC
J gene: TRBJ2-2; D gene: TRBD2; V gene: TRBV19; clone size: .; CDR3 protein: CATWGAGGPGELFF; CDR3 DNA: TGTGCCACCTGGGGAGCGGGAGGACCCGGGGAGCTGTTTTTT
J gene: TRBJ2-4; D gene: .; V gene: TRBV27; clone size: .; CDR3 protein: CASSPPGERKNIQYF; CDR3 DNA: TGTGCCAGCAGTCCGCCGGGGGAGAGGAAAAACATTCAGTACTTC
J gene: TRBJ1-6; D gene: TRBD1; V gene: TRBV10-2; clone size: .; CDR3 protein: CASSESYRGNSPLHF; CDR3 DNA: TGCGCCAGCAGTGAGTCATACAGGGGTAATTCACCCCTCCACTTT
J gene: TRBJ1-2; D gene: .; V gene: TRBV5-4; clone size: .; CDR3 protein: CASSLPNGGYTF; CDR3 DNA: TGTGCCAGCAGCCTCCCCAACGGGGGCTACACCTTC
J gene: TRBJ2-1; D gene: .; V gene: TRBV6-1; clone size: once; CDR3 protein: CASTVPRQPSWQFF; CDR3 DNA: TGTGCCAGCACCGTACCCCGACAACCCAGTTGGCAGTTCTTC
J gene: TRBJ1-2; D gene: TRBD1; V gene: TRBV9; clone size: .; CDR3 protein: CASSGQGWDYGYTF; CDR3 DNA: TGTGCCAGCAGCGGACAGGGGTGGGACTATGGCTACACCTTC
J gene: TRBJ1-4; D gene: .; V gene: TRBV29-1; clone size: .; CDR3 protein: CSVEDPFNEKLFF; CDR3 DNA: TGCAGCGTTGAAGATCCGTTTAATGAAAAACTGTTTTTT
J gene: TRBJ1-4; D gene: TRBD1; V gene: TRBV5-4; clone size: few; CDR3 protein: CASSFDRGDEKLFF; CDR3 DNA: TGTGCCAGCAGCTTCGACAGGGGAGATGAAAAACTGTTTTTT
J gene: TRBJ1-1; D gene: .; V gene: TRBV5-4; clone size: few; CDR3 protein: CASSLRDTTEAFF; CDR3 DNA: TGTGCCAGCAGCTTGCGGGACACCACTGAAGCTTTCTTT
J gene: TRBJ2-7; D gene: TRBD1; V gene: TRBV5-1; clone size: .; CDR3 protein: CASSSPTGPRSYEQYF; CDR3 DNA: TGCGCCAGCAGCTCACCGACAGGGCCCCGCTCCTACGAGCAGTACTTC
J gene: TRBJ1-1; D gene: .; V gene: TRBV6-5; clone size: .; CDR3 protein: CASSSLLGLLDTEAFF; CDR3 DNA: TGTGCCAGCAGTTCTTTATTGGGGCTGTTGGACACTGAAGCTTTCTTT
J gene: TRBJ1-1; D gene: .; V gene: TRBV7-2; clone size: few; CDR3 protein: CASRGPGPRGWTEAFF; CDR3 DNA: TGTGCCAGCAGAGGTCCGGGCCCCCGAGGGTGGACTGAAGCTTTCTTT
J gene: TRBJ2-3; D gene: .; V gene: TRBV21-1; clone size: .; CDR3 protein: CASSKASLAGGAHTDTQYF; CDR3 DNA: TGTGCCAGCAGCAAAGCTTCGCTAGCGGGGGGCGCCCACACAGATACGCAGTATTTT
J gene: TRBJ1-4; D gene: .; V gene: TRBV5-3; clone size: .; CDR3 protein: CARSSPCGGLEEKLFF; CDR3 DNA: TGTGCCAGAAGCTCGCCATGTGGGGGGTTAGAGGAAAAACTGTTTTTT
J gene: TRBJ2-1; D gene: TRBD1; V gene: TRBV5-1; clone size: .; CDR3 protein: CASSLPGTAYNEQFF; CDR3 DNA: TGCGCCAGCAGCTTACCCGGGACAGCCTACAATGAGCAGTTCTTC
J gene: TRBJ2-5; D gene: TRBD2; V gene: TRBV5-6; clone size: .; CDR3 protein: CASSEYIAGTETQYF; CDR3 DNA: TGTGCCAGCAGCGAGTATATAGCGGGAACAGAGACCCAGTACTTC
J gene: TRBJ1-1; D gene: TRBD1; V gene: TRBV9; clone size: .; CDR3 protein: CASSAGTGVNTEAFF; CDR3 DNA: TGTGCCAGCAGCGCTGGGACAGGGGTGAACACTGAAGCTTTCTTT
J gene: TRBJ2-1; D gene: .; V gene: TRBV5-5; clone size: .; CDR3 protein: CASSLDIGSEQFF; CDR3 DNA: TGTGCCAGCAGCTTGGATATCGGGAGTGAGCAGTTCTTC